The 22 T cell receptor beta chains listed next were all sequenced from one sample in a study of beta chain features in type 1 diabetes. Since all of the isolated RNA was reverse transcribed, expressed TCRB transcripts were what got sequenced. Clones were read by immunoSEQ multiplex PCR, and TCRdb kept only the in-frame ones, dropping some. The table records about 620,000 clones, less than 20% of them present only once. Sequencing was done on a sample of naive CD4+ T cells from blood. Receptor source: a man aged 18 to 35 in good health.

This clone has more than one count but fewer than ten. V usage is TRBV5-4 and J usage is TRBJ1-4; 7 bases are shared with TRBD1. Germline CDR1 SGHNT, CDR2 YYREEE (reference sequence). The CDR3 is 14 amino acids. V lost 3 bases, J lost 4 bases, and 3 bases stayed unmatched. CDR3 sequence reads: CASSSGQLNEKLFF. CDR3 DNA sequence: TGTGCCAGCAGCTCGGGACAGCTTAATGAAAAACTGTTTTTT. Supplemented by reference TRBV5-4 and TRBJ1-4, the full variable domain reads ETGVTQSPTHLIKTRGQQVTLRCSSQSGHNTVSWYQQALGQGPQFIFQYYREEENGRGNFPPRFSGLQFPNYSSELNVNALELDDSALYLCASSSGQLNEKLFFGSGTQLSVL.

This clone appeared a few times. The V and J genes are TRBV7-9 and TRBJ1-5; 8 bases line up with TRBD1. J was trimmed by 2 bases and V by 3 bases; bases with no gene match: 6. The CDR3 runs 16 residues. Germline CDR1 is SEHNR and CDR2 is FQNEAQ (reference sequence). CDR3 in DNA: TGTGCCAGCAGCTTCCAGGGGGCGGTGGGCAATCAGCCCCAGCATTTT. The encoded protein is CASSFQGAVGNQPQHF.

This chain connects TRBV7-3 to TRBJ2-3; perhaps D is TRBD1 or TRBD2 (5 bases each). The CDR3 extends over 16 amino acids. V gave up 6 bases and J gave up 5 bases, with 21 bases separating them. From germline, CDR1 is SGHTA and CDR2 FQGTGA. CDR3 sequence (DNA): TGTGCCAGCAGAAATTCCGGGGCTGGCGTGATAGATACGCAGTATTTT. It yields the protein CASRNSGAGVIDTQYF.

This clone turned up a few times. The rearrangement joins TRBV5-1 to TRBJ1-3, with D perhaps matching TRBD1 (6 bases). Germline V gives CDR1 SGHRS, CDR2 YFSETQ. V was shortened by 4 bases and J by 0 bases, with 11 bases between the two germline ends. The CDR3 consists of 15 residues. The CDR3 reads CASSGGQSSGNTIYF. CDR3 DNA sequence: TGCGCCAGCAGCGGGGGACAAAGCTCTGGAAACACCATATATTTT.

V and J are TRBV29-1 and TRBJ2-1; 11 nucleotides match TRBD2. The germline gives CDR1 SQVTM, CDR2 ANQGSEA. This CDR3 comprises 15 residues. J was trimmed by 4 bases and V by 4 bases; bases with no gene match: 6. The CDR3 DNA reads as TGCAGCGTTGGGATCGGGACTAGCGGATACAATGAGCAGTTCTTC. It specifies CSVGIGTSGYNEQFF.

As DNA, the CDR3 is TGTGCCAGCAGCGTAGCTACGAGGAGCACTGAAGCTTTCTTT. It is translated as CASSVATRSTEAFF. The chain joins TRBV9 to TRBJ1-1; no definite D call. The germline V gene encodes CDR1 SGDLS and CDR2 YYNGEE. The CDR3 runs to 14 residues. With 0 bases removed from V and 4 bases from J, the gap between germline ends came to 10 bases.

The chain uses TRBV4-3 and TRBJ2-6, with no clear D. Germline assignment: CDR1 LGHNA and CDR2 YSLEER. Trimming left V 2 bases short and J 10 bases short, with 12 bases between. The CDR3 runs to 14 residues. The CDR3 DNA sequence: TGCGCCAGCAGCCAATTAGGCGCCCGGAACGTCCTGACTTTC. Translation gives CASSQLGARNVLTF.

This clone was counted a few times. The chain links TRBV28 to TRBJ2-7, with TRBD1 matching 8 bases. With 5 bases clipped from V and 8 bases from J, the junction kept 5 bases outside the gene matches. Germline CDR1 reads MDHEN; CDR2 reads SYDVKM. CDR3 length equals 12 residues. The CDR3 region has the DNA TGTGCCAGCAGTAGAGGACAGGGCAAGCAGTACTTC. Protein: CASSRGQGKQYF.

J is TRBJ2-2 and V is TRBV7-9; possible D gene TRBD1, 6 bases. V was trimmed by 7 bases and J by 1 base, leaving 10 bases between them. The CDR3 spans 14 residues. Germline V gene sequence: CDR1 SEHNR, CDR2 FQNEAQ (reference sequence). In nucleotides, the CDR3 is TGTGCCAGCACAGTGACAGGGAACACCGGGGAGCTGTTTTTT. This translates into CASTVTGNTGELFF.

The CDR3 nucleotides are TGTGCCACCAGCAGAGGGGGGATAGCGTACGAGCAGTACTTC. Its translation: CATSRGGIAYEQYF. The genes are TRBV15 and TRBJ2-7; the D call may be TRBD1 or TRBD2 (5 bases each). V dropped 1 base and J dropped 4 bases, with 11 bases sitting between them. The CDR3 has 14 residues. CDR1 is LNHNV, CDR2 YYDKDF, per germline (reference sequence).

This clone turned up a few times. The genes are TRBV7-2 and TRBJ1-2; the D is unclear. Germline CDR1 SGHTA, CDR2 FQGNSA. V lost 5 bases and J 7 bases, leaving 11 bases between the germline ends. This CDR3 is 12 amino acids long. The CDR3 DNA sequence: TGTGCCAGCAGCAAGAGGACTCCTGGCTACACCTTC. Encoded protein: CASSKRTPGYTF.

This clone appeared a few times. The chain links TRBV10-3 to TRBJ1-1; tentatively, D is TRBD1 (5 bases). Germline V gene lookup returns CDR1 ENHRY and CDR2 SYGVKD. Trimming pared 10 bases from V and 1 base from J, leaving 16 bases between. The CDR3 contains 14 residues. The CDR3 DNA reads as TGTGCCACGAACATCGGGACCTCGAACACTGAAGCTTTCTTT. Encoded protein: CATNIGTSNTEAFF.

The chain carries TRBV5-4 and TRBJ1-2; the D gene is possibly TRBD1 (6 bases). The germline V gene encodes CDR1 SGHNT and CDR2 YYREEE (reference sequence). V lost 0 bases to trimming and J lost 5 bases, with 11 bases between them. There are 14 residues in the CDR3. CDR3 protein: CASSLVQGSYGYTF. The CDR3 bases are TGTGCCAGCAGCTTGGTACAGGGCTCTTATGGCTACACCTTC.

The gene calls are TRBV4-3 and TRBJ2-1; weak D call: TRBD2 (7 bases). The CDR3 contains 14 residues. Germline CDR1 and CDR2: LGHNA and YSLEER. Trimming shortened V by 4 bases and J by 6 bases, and 13 bases separated the two germline ends. CDR3 amino acids: CASSRLGGANEQFF. Written as DNA, the CDR3 is TGCGCCAGCAGCCGCCTAGGGGGGGCCAATGAGCAGTTCTTC.

The table lists this clone with a few counts. The V call is TRBV7-2, the J call TRBJ2-7; 10 bases map to TRBD2. V lost 5 bases to trimming and J lost 0 bases; unmatched junction nucleotides: 7. The CDR3 runs to 16 residues. Germline lookup yields CDR1 SGHTA and CDR2 FQGNSA. CDR3 loop: CASSQRASGGSYEQYF. As DNA, the CDR3 is TGTGCCAGCAGCCAGAGGGCTAGCGGGGGCTCCTACGAGCAGTACTTC.

This clone turned up a few times. The chain links TRBV6-5 to TRBJ2-5; 7 positions agree with TRBD1. Trimming took 5 bases from V and 12 from J; bases not matched to a gene: 9. CDR1 MNHEY and CDR2 SVGAGI come from the germline V gene. The CDR3 runs to 12 residues. As DNA, the CDR3 is TGTGCCAGCAGTCCGAACAGGGGAATCAAGTACTTC. This translates into CASSPNRGIKYF.

The chain has TRBV5-1 and TRBJ2-7; D possibly uses TRBD1 or TRBD2 (5 bases each). Per the germline V gene, CDR1 is SGHRS and CDR2 is YFSETQ. Between the trimmed V and J ends, which lost 0 bases and 6 bases, there was a span of 7 bases. The CDR3 consists of 12 residues. The CDR3 DNA reads TGCGCCAGCAGCTTGGGGGACCTCGAGCAGTACTTC. This sequence encodes CASSLGDLEQYF.

The gene calls are TRBV29-1 and TRBJ2-2; D might be TRBD2 (5 bases). CDR3 length: 15 amino acids. CDR1 SQVTM and CDR2 ANQGSEA come from the germline V gene. Between the trimmed V and J ends, which lost 7 bases and 6 bases, there was a span of 21 bases. CDR3 coding DNA: TGCAGCGAAAGACTACACTCGACGGGTCCCGGGGAGCTGTTTTTT. Translated, it gives CSERLHSTGPGELFF.

J is TRBJ1-5 and V is TRBV7-2; 7 positions agree with TRBD1. V shed 5 bases, J shed 2 bases, and the junction held 9 bases outside the gene matches. This CDR3 contains 16 residues. Germline-derived CDR1 and CDR2 are SGHTA and FQGNSA. Here the CDR3 DNA reads TGTGCCAGCAGCCGAGGGGAGGGGGCTGGCAATCAGCCCCAGCATTTT. Protein sequence: CASSRGEGAGNQPQHF.

This clone showed up just a few times. The chain links TRBV5-1 to TRBJ1-1, with D perhaps TRBD1 (5 bases). V gave up 6 bases and J gave up 1 base, with 13 bases separating them. There are 14 residues in the CDR3. The V gene's germline CDR1 is SGHRS and CDR2 YFSETQ. CDR3 bases: TGCGCCAGCACCCTGACAGAGAGGAACACTGAAGCTTTCTTT. This sequence encodes CASTLTERNTEAFF.

V usage is TRBV5-6 and J usage is TRBJ1-1; D uncertain. V dropped 4 bases and J dropped 0 bases, with 7 bases sitting between them. This CDR3 spans 13 amino acids. Germline V gene sequence: CDR1 SGHDT, CDR2 YYEEEE. The CDR3 region is CASSAGMNTEAFF. The DNA of the CDR3 is TGTGCCAGCAGCGCCGGGATGAACACTGAAGCTTTCTTT.

The chain links TRBV5-4 to TRBJ2-5, with TRBD1 identical over 7 bases. The CDR3 sequence is 15 residues long. V shed 2 bases, J shed 3 bases, and the junction held 7 bases outside the gene matches. CDR1 and CDR2 (germline): SGHNT, YYREEE (reference sequence). Here the CDR3 DNA reads TGTGCCAGCAGCTTTCGGAGGACAGGTGAAGAGACCCAGTACTTC. It translates to CASSFRRTGEETQYF.